A single T cell receptor (beta chain) is shown here with its context. V lost 2 bases to trimming and J lost 7 bases, with 6 bases between them. The CDR3 contains 12 residues. The use of a sample-barcoded 5' primer and a J-beta primer mix characterized a second PCR of roughly 6 to 11 cycles. MiXCR, applied by TCRdb to the 5' RACE reads, yields one record per CDR3 protein. The sample consists of 850,000 to 1,100,000 distinct CDR3 sequences, about two fifths of them appearing once. This sample stems from a study of blood T cells in healthy people across ages. This TCR was sampled from a man aged 18 to 29 in good health. The rearrangement links TRBV12-3 or TRBV12-4 to TRBJ2-1; no definite D call. Sample: blood. This CDR3 reads CASSLIINEQFF. The CDR3 bases are TGTGCCAGCAGTTTAATCATAAATGAGCAGTTCTTC.